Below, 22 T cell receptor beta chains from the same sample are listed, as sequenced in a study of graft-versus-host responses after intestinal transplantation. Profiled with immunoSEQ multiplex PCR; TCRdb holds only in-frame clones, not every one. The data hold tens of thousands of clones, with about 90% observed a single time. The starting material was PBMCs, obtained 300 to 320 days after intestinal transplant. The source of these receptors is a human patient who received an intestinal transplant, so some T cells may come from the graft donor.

The CDR3 here is CASSLQSRFMGSPLHF. In DNA, the CDR3 is TGTGCCAGCAGCTTACAGTCGCGTTTTATGGGATCACCCCTCCACTTT. The chain combines TRBV7-3 with TRBJ1-6; D is undetermined. From germline, CDR1 is SGHTA and CDR2 FQGTGA. V lost 2 bases, J lost 10 bases, and 18 bases lay in between. The CDR3 is 16 amino acids. Full variable domain (missing parts from reference TRBV7-3 and TRBJ1-6): GAGVSQTPSNKVTEKGKYVELRCDPISGHTALYWYRQSLGQGPEFLIYFQGTGAADDSGLPNDRFFAVRPEGSVSTLKIQRTERGDSAVYLCASSLQSRFMGSPLHFGNGTRLTVT.

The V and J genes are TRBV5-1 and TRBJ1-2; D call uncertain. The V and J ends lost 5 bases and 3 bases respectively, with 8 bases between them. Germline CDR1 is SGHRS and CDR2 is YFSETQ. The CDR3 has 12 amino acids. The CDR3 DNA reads TGCGCCAGCAGGACTGAAGACTATGGCTACACCTTC. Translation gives CASRTEDYGYTF.

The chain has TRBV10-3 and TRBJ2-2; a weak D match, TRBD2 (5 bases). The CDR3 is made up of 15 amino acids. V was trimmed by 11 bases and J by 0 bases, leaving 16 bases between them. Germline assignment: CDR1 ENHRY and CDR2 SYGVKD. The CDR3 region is CAASSSRSNTGELFF. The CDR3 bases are TGTGCCGCAAGTTCTAGCCGCTCGAACACCGGGGAGCTGTTTTTT.

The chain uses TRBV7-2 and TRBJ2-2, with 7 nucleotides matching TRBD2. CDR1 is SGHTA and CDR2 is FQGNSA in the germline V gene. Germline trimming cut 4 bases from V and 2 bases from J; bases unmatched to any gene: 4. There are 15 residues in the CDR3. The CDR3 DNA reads TGTGCCAGCAGCTCCGGGACTATCAACACCGGGGAGCTGTTTTTT. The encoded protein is CASSSGTINTGELFF.

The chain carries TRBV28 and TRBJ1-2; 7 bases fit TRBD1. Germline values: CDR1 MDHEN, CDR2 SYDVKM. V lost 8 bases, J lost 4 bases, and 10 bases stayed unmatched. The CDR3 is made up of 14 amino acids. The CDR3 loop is CASETPGQSYGYTF. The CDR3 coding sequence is TGTGCCAGCGAAACACCGGGACAGAGCTATGGCTACACCTTC.

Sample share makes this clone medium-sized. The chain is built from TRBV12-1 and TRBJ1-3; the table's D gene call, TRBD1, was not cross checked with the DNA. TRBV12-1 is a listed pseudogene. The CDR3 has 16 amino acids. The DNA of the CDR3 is TGTGCCAGCAGCTATCCCCGGGACAACTCTGGAAACACCATATATTTT. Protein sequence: CASSYPRDNSGNTIYF.

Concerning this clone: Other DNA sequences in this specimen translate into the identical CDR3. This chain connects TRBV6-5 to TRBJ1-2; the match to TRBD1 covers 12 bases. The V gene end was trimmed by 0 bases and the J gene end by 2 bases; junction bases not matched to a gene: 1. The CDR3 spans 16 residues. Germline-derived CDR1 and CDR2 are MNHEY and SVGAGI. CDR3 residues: CASSYSGTGGNYGYTF. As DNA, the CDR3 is TGTGCCAGCAGTTACTCAGGGACAGGGGGCAACTATGGCTACACCTTC.

In DNA, the CDR3 is TGTGCCAGCAGCCAGACTAGCGGGAGCACAGATACGCAGTATTTT. Translation: CASSQTSGSTDTQYF. The chain joins TRBV7-8 to TRBJ2-3, with 10 bases matching TRBD2. CDR1 and CDR2 from the germline V gene are SGHVS and FQNEAQ. The junction had 2 bases not matched to a gene; V was cut back by 5 bases and J by 0 bases. The CDR3 runs 15 residues.

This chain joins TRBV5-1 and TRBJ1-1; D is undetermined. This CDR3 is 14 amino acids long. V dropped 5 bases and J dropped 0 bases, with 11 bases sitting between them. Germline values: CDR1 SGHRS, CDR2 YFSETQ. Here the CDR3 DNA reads TGCGCCAGCAGGATGGTCAGAATGAACACTGAAGCTTTCTTT. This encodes CASRMVRMNTEAFF. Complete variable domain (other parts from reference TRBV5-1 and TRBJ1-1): KAGVTQTPRYLIKTRGQQVTLSCSPISGHRSVSWYQQTPGQGLQFLFEYFSETQRNKGNFPGRFSGRQFSNSRSEMNVSTLELGDSALYLCASRMVRMNTEAFFGQGTRLTVV.

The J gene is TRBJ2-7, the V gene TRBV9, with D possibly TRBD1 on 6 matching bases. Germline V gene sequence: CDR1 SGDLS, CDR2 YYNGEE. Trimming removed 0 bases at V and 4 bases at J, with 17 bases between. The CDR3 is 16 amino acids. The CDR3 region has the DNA TGTGCCAGCAGCGTAGGTTTTCCGGGACACGATTACGAGCAGTACTTC. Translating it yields CASSVGFPGHDYEQYF.

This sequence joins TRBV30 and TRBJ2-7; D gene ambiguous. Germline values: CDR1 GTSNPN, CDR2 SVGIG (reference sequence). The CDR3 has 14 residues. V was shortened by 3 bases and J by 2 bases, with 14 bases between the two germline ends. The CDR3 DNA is TGTGCCTGGAGGCCCCCCGTCCCGGCCTACGAGCAGTACTTC. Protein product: CAWRPPVPAYEQYF.

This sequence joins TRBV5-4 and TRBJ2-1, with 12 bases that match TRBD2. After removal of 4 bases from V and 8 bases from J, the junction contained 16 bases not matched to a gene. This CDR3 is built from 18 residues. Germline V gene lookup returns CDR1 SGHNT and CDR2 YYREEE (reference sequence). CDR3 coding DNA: TGTGCCAGCAGCCACCAAGGACTAGCGGGGACCTGGACCTATGAGCAGTTCTTC. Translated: CASSHQGLAGTWTYEQFF.

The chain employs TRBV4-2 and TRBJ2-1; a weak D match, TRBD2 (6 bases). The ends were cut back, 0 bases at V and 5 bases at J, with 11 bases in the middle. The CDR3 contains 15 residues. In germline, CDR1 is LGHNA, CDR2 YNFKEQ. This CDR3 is CASSQDREIDNEQFF. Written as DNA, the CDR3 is TGTGCCAGCAGCCAAGATCGGGAGATTGACAATGAGCAGTTCTTC.

Here the CDR3 DNA reads TGTGCCACCCTTCGGGACAGGACCCTTAAGGAGCAGTACTTC. It specifies CATLRDRTLKEQYF. The rearrangement links TRBV19 to TRBJ2-7; TRBD1 matches at 8 bases. The CDR3 has 14 amino acids. CDR1 and CDR2 (germline): LNHDA, SQIVND (reference sequence). V lost 10 bases to trimming and J lost 7 bases; unmatched junction nucleotides: 15.

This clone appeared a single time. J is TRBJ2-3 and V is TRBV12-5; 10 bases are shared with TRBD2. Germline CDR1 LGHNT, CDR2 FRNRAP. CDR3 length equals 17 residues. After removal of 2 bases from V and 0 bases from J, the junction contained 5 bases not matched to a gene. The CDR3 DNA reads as TGTGCTAGTGGTTTGCGGAGCGGGGGGGCAAGCACAGATACGCAGTATTTT. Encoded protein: CASGLRSGGASTDTQYF.

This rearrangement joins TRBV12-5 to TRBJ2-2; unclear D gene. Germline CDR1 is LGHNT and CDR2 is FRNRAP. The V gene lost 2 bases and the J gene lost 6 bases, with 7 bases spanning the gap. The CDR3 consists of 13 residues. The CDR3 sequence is CASGLRLSGELFF. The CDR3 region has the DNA TGTGCTAGTGGTTTGAGACTTTCCGGGGAGCTGTTTTTT.

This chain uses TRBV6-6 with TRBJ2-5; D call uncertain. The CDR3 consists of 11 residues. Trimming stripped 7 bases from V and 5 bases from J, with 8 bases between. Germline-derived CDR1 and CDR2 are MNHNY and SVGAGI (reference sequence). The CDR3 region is CASKYGETQYF. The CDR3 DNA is TGTGCCAGCAAGTACGGGGAGACCCAGTACTTC.

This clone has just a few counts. CDR3: CASSLATWSKTGRTGELFF. CDR3 sequence (DNA): TGTGCCAGCAGCTTAGCGACCTGGTCAAAGACAGGGAGAACCGGGGAGCTGTTTTTT. The chain employs TRBV11-2 and TRBJ2-2, with TRBD1 matching 7 bases. This CDR3 is built from 19 residues. The ends lost 1 base at V and 5 bases at J; junction bases unmatched: 16. Germline V CDR1 and CDR2: SGHAT, FQNNGV.

The DNA for the CDR3 is TGTGCCAGCAGCTTCCCGGGACAGGGCTCCTACGAGCAGTACTTC. Its protein is CASSFPGQGSYEQYF. The gene calls are TRBV5-4 and TRBJ2-7, with TRBD1 identical over 9 bases. This CDR3 contains 15 residues. The germline CDR1 and CDR2 sequences are SGHNT and YYREEE (reference sequence). V lost 2 bases, J lost 0 bases, and 3 bases stayed unmatched.

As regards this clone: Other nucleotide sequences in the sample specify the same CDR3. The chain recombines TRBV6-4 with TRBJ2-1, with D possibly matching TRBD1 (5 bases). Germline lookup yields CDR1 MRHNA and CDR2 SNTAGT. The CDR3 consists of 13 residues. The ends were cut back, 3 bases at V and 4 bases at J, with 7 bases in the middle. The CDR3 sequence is CASSEDSYNEQFF. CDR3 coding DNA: TGTGCCAGCAGTGAAGACAGTTACAATGAGCAGTTCTTC.

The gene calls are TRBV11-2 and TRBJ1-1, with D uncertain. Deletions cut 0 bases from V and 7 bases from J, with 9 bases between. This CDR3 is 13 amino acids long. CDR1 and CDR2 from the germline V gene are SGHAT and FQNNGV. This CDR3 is CASSLDRFSEAFF. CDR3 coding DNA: TGTGCCAGCAGCTTAGATCGGTTTAGTGAAGCTTTCTTT.

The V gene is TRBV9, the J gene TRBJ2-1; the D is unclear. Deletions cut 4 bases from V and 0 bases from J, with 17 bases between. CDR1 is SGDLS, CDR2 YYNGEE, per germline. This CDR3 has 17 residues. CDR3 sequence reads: CASSPTSIISSYNEQFF. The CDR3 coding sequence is TGTGCCAGCAGCCCAACTTCGATTATAAGCTCCTACAATGAGCAGTTCTTC.